This entry concerns a single T cell receptor (beta chain). Its antigen remains unknown. Primers included in the PCR were 60 Vbeta and 13 Jbeta primers. Using immunoSEQ multiplex PCR, the repertoire was profiled, and TCRdb retains in-frame clones only, with some absent. The sample records about 94,000 clones, around 66% being singletons. Germline CDR1 reads SNHLY; CDR2 reads FYNNEI. The CDR3 is 16 amino acids. The trim removed 4 bases at V and 2 bases at J, leaving 8 bases unmatched. These data are taken from a study of cytomegalovirus exposure and HLA in healthy donors. Broader study findings: Associated with HLA alleles at 0.05 false discovery rate in a later analysis were about 17,000 TCR beta sequences.

The sample was PBMCs. The receptor was derived from a man younger than 40 in good health and CMV-seronegative. The genes are TRBV2 and TRBJ2-1; 7 bases match TRBD1. Written as DNA, the CDR3 is TGTGCCAGCAGTGTACGGGGACAGCTCGCCTACAATGAGCAGTTCTTC. Its protein is CASSVRGQLAYNEQFF.